These T cell receptor beta chains were read from a single sample in a study of blood T cells in healthy people across ages. From the 5' RACE reads, TCRdb called clonotypes with MiXCR, one entry per CDR3 protein. Counted here are 630,000 or so distinct CDR3 sequences, less than 40% occurring once; the ten biggest clones make up 15% to 17%. Sequences were obtained from blood. The origin of the receptors is a woman older than 75 in good health. Both conserved end residues are part of each CDR3. D genes are given only for firm matches.

D gene	V gene	CDR3 protein
TRBD1	TRBV5-1	CASSWTGGASQPQHF
.	TRBV20-1	CSARDQLNQPQHF
.	TRBV9	CASSDGGQNEQFF
TRBD1	TRBV6-2/TRBV6-3	CASILDRVVSEAFF
TRBD1	TRBV7-2	CASSIGQGTNEKLFF
.	TRBV20-1	CSAKPSWGGNTEAFF
.	TRBV19	CASSGWGYSNQPQHF
TRBD1	TRBV20-1	CSASTTGGFISPLHF
TRBD1	TRBV6-6	CASRSTTGGLPLHF
TRBD1	TRBV5-1	CASSPRTGGGNTIYF
.	TRBV19	CASSILYTGLDDDGYTF
.	TRBV30	CAWRGDRVSYEQYF
.	TRBV6-6	CASSFTGGGGTDTQYF
TRBD1	TRBV12-3/TRBV12-4	CASNRQGHTGELFF
TRBD1	TRBV20-1	CSARTWGTGSPGELFF